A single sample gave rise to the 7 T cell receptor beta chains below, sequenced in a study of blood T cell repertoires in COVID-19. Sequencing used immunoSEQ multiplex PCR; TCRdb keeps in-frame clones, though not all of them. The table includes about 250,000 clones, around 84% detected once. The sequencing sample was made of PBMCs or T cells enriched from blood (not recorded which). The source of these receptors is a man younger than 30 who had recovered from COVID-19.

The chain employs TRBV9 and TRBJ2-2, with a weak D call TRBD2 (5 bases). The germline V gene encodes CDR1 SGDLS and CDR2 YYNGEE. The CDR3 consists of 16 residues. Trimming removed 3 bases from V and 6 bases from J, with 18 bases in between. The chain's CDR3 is CASSATLGSGPGELFF. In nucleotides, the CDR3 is TGTGCCAGCAGCGCCACCCTGGGGAGTGGCCCCGGGGAGCTGTTTTTT.

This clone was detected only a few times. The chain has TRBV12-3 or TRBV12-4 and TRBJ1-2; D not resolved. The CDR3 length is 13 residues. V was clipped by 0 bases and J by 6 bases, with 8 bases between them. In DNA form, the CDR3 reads TGTGCCAGCAGTTTAGCGGGCAGCAATGGCTACACCTTC. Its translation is CASSLAGSNGYTF.

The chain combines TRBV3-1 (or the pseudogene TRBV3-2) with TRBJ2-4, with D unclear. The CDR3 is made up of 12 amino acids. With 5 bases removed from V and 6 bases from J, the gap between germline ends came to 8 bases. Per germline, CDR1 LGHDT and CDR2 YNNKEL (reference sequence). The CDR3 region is CASSAPGNIQYF. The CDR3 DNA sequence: TGTGCCAGCAGCGCACCCGGAAACATTCAGTACTTC.

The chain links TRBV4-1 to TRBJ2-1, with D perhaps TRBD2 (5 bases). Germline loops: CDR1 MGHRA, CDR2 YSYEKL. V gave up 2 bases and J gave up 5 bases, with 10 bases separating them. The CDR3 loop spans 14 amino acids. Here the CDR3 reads CASSQTRAHNEQFF. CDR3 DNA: TGCGCCAGCAGCCAAACGCGGGCCCACAATGAGCAGTTCTTC.

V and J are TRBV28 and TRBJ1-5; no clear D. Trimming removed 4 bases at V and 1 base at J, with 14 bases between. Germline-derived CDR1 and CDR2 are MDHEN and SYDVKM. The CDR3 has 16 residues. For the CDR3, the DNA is TGTGCCAGCAGTTCTACCCCACCGAGGAGCAATCAGCCCCAGCATTTT. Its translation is CASSSTPPRSNQPQHF.

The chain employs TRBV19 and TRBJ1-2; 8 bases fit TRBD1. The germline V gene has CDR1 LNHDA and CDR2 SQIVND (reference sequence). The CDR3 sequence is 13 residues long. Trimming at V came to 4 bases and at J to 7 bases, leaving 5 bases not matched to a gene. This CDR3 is CASSTGQGAGYTF. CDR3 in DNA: TGTGCCAGTAGTACCGGACAGGGCGCTGGCTACACCTTC.

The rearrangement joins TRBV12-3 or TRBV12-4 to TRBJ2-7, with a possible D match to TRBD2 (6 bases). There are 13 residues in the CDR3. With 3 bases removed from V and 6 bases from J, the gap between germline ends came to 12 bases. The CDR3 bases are TGTGCCAGCAGTTTGGGGGGACCGGGCGAGCAGTACTTC. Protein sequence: CASSLGGPGEQYF.